A single TCR beta chain is shown here with its context. TCRdb's copy holds only in-frame clones and misses some; the assay was immunoSEQ multiplex PCR. The table lists fewer than 200,000 clones, about 88% of them singletons. The CDR3 is 15 amino acids. Germline loops: CDR1 SGHTA, CDR2 FQGNSA. Trimming removed 4 bases from V and 1 base from J; junction bases left unmatched: 5. The record originates from a study of blood T cell repertoires in COVID-19. Study summary: The United States, Italy and Spain were the sources of the acute and convalescent COVID-19 samples. The analysed material was cDNA or gDNA that came from T cells, B-cell-depleted T cells, or PBMCs.

The rearrangement joins TRBV7-2 to TRBJ2-7; 9 nucleotides agree with TRBD1. The material sequenced was PBMCs or T cells enriched from blood (not recorded which). The sequence derives from a man over 45 who had recovered from COVID-19. Written as DNA, the CDR3 is TGTGCCAGCAGCTCTACAGGGGGCCCATCCTACGAGCAGTACTTC. It yields the protein CASSSTGGPSYEQYF. The whole variable domain, remainder taken from reference TRBV7-2 and TRBJ2-7, is GAGVSQSPSNKVTEKGKDVELRCDPISGHTALYWYRQSLGQGLEFLIYFQGNSAPDKSGLPSDRFSAERTGGSVSTLTIQRTQQEDSAVYLCASSSTGGPSYEQYFGPGTRLTVT.